Sequencing of this T cell receptor (beta chain) was carried out in a study of blood T cell repertoires in COVID-19. About the study: PBMCs, B-cell-depleted T cells, or T cells provided the cDNA or gDNA that made up the material.

The V gene's germline CDR1 is SGHRS and CDR2 YFSETQ. The length of the CDR3 is 13 residues. The J segment lost 7 bases and the V segment lost 7 bases, leaving 4 bases of the junction unmatched. TCRdb keeps only in-frame clones here, not all; method: immunoSEQ multiplex PCR. The sample carries 40,000 to 60,000 clones, roughly 90% recorded once. V usage is TRBV5-1 and J usage is TRBJ1-6; 8 nucleotides agree with TRBD1. The sample comprised peripheral blood. This clonotype originated in a human donor in a cohort sampled during active COVID-19. The CDR3 spells CASQGAGNSPLHF. In DNA form, the CDR3 reads TGCGCCAGCCAGGGGGCCGGGAATTCACCCCTCCACTTT.